Listed here are 23 T cell receptor beta chains from one sample, sequenced in a study of T-cell memory formation after mild COVID-19. TCRdb passed the 5' RACE reads through MiXCR, listing each CDR3 protein once. The table lists about 40,000 distinct CDR3 sequences, over 5% of them singletons. Specimen: PBMCs or a T cell subset sorted from them (not recorded which). The receptors come from an adult who had mild COVID-19 (a few samples of this study predate the infection). Cell type and time point are not known.

The rearrangement uses TRBV14 and TRBJ1-5, with D unresolved. Trimming removed 0 bases at V and 4 bases at J, with 4 bases between. Germline CDR1 and CDR2: SGHDN and FVKESK. This CDR3 has 13 amino acids. CDR3 region: CASSQDRNQPQHF. The CDR3 DNA sequence: TGTGCCAGCAGCCAAGATAGGAATCAGCCCCAGCATTTT.

This clonotype was seen a handful of times. This rearrangement joins TRBV6-6 to TRBJ2-3; D is unclear. Per germline, CDR1 MNHNY and CDR2 SVGAGI (reference sequence). Trimming pared 0 bases from V and 6 bases from J, leaving 4 bases between. This CDR3 is 12 amino acids long. The CDR3 loop reads CASSYSQDTQYF. CDR3 DNA sequence: TGTGCCAGCAGTTACTCTCAGGATACGCAGTATTTT.

V gene TRBV19 combines with J gene TRBJ2-7, with unresolved D. The germline V gene has CDR1 LNHDA and CDR2 SQIVND (reference sequence). V lost 4 bases and J lost 3, with 10 bases in between. There are 13 residues in the CDR3. Here the CDR3 reads CASSNQEYYEQYF. In nucleotides, the CDR3 is TGTGCCAGTAGTAACCAGGAATACTACGAGCAGTACTTC.

This clonotype was counted between two and nine times. J is TRBJ2-2 and V is TRBV5-4; 7 bases align to TRBD1. The CDR3 is 15 amino acids. V was clipped by 4 bases and J by 4 bases; unmatched bases: 7. CDR1 SGHNT and CDR2 YYREEE come from the germline V gene (reference sequence). The CDR3 DNA follows: TGTGCCAGCAGCAAACGACAGGGACCCACCGGGGAGCTGTTTTTT. Its translation is CASSKRQGPTGELFF.

In its sample, this clonotype was seen many times. The chain links TRBV5-1 to TRBJ2-6; no clear D. Germline V gene lookup returns CDR1 SGHRS and CDR2 YFSETQ. The V end lost 3 bases, the J end lost 2 bases, and 3 bases lay between the germline ends. The CDR3 contains 13 residues. CDR3 sequence (DNA): TGCGCCAGCAGCTCTACTGGGGCCAACGTCCTGACTTTC. It specifies CASSSTGANVLTF.

This clonotype has a handful of counts. V is TRBV6-5 and J is TRBJ2-2; 8 positions agree with TRBD1. Germline lookup yields CDR1 MNHEY and CDR2 SVGAGI. V trimming: 4 bases; J trimming: 0 bases; junction bases outside the gene matches: 13. This CDR3 has 19 amino acids. The CDR3 region is CASSFDRGPALPNTGELFF. The CDR3 nucleotides read TGTGCCAGCAGTTTCGACAGGGGTCCCGCCCTTCCGAACACCGGGGAGCTGTTTTTT.

The chain couples TRBV30 to TRBJ1-5, with no clear D. The V gene lost 0 bases and the J gene lost 4 bases, with 10 bases spanning the gap. The CDR3 is 14 residues long. Germline CDR1 and CDR2: GTSNPN and SVGIG (reference sequence). CDR3 amino acids: CAWSVSLSNQPQHF. The CDR3 coding sequence is TGTGCCTGGAGTGTATCTTTAAGTAATCAGCCCCAGCATTTT.

This rearrangement joins TRBV9 to TRBJ1-1; the D is unclear. Germline CDR1 is SGDLS and CDR2 is YYNGEE. The CDR3 runs 13 residues. V lost 1 base and J lost 3, with 7 bases in between. CDR3 nucleotide sequence: TGTGCCAGCAGCGTACGGGCGGACACTGAAGCTTTCTTT. Its translation is CASSVRADTEAFF.

The chain has TRBV19 and TRBJ1-1; a possible D gene is TRBD1 (5 bases). Deletions cut 8 bases from V and 1 base from J, with 20 bases between. This CDR3 is 16 amino acids long. The V gene's germline CDR1 is LNHDA and CDR2 SQIVND (reference sequence). In DNA form, the CDR3 reads TGTGCCAGTGGGGGGGTTCCGGGAATGTGGAACACTGAAGCTTTCTTT. It yields the protein CASGGVPGMWNTEAFF.

This clonotype was counted at least ten times. J is TRBJ1-2 and V is TRBV20-1; perhaps TRBD1 as D (5 bases). Germline V lookup: CDR1 DFQATT, CDR2 SNEGSKA (reference sequence). The CDR3 has 13 amino acids. The V end was cut by 3 bases, the J end by 4 bases, with 12 bases between. CDR3 bases: TGCAGTGCTAGCCAGGGAGACATCTATGGCTACACCTTC. Residues: CSASQGDIYGYTF.

The chain links TRBV29-1 to TRBJ1-4; D ambiguous. CDR3 length: 12 amino acids. Trimming shortened V by 5 bases and J by 0 bases, and 4 bases separated the two germline ends. CDR1 is SQVTM and CDR2 is ANQGSEA in the germline V gene. CDR3 residues: CSVSATNEKLFF. The CDR3 DNA is TGCAGCGTTTCCGCAACTAATGAAAAACTGTTTTTT. Complete variable domain (other parts from reference TRBV29-1 and TRBJ1-4): SAVISQKPSRDICQRGTSLTIQCQVDSQVTMMFWYRQQPGQSLTLIATANQGSEATYESGFVIDKFPISRPNLTFSTLTVSNMSPEDSSIYLCSVSATNEKLFFGSGTQLSVL.

This clonotype was observed a few times. The chain joins TRBV7-9 to TRBJ2-1; D possibly corresponds to TRBD1 (5 bases). Trimming cost V 4 bases and J 6 bases, with 22 bases left between them. The CDR3 contains 17 residues. Germline assignment: CDR1 SEHNR and CDR2 FQNEAQ (reference sequence). The CDR3 protein is CASSSRLSKGEGNEQFF. In DNA form, the CDR3 reads TGTGCCAGCAGCTCCCGCTTGAGTAAAGGGGAAGGCAATGAGCAGTTCTTC.

In its sample, this clonotype was seen many times. The CDR3 protein is CASSSGSYEQYF. In DNA form, the CDR3 reads TGTGCCAGCAGTTCCGGGAGTTACGAGCAGTACTTC. V and J are TRBV12-3 or TRBV12-4 and TRBJ2-7; D may be TRBD2 (6 bases). Trimming removed 4 bases from V and 4 bases from J, with 8 bases in between. This CDR3 is 12 amino acids long.

This clonotype occurred many times. The rearrangement uses TRBV6-5 and TRBJ2-1, with D perhaps TRBD2 (6 bases). With 5 bases removed from V and 2 bases from J, the gap between germline ends came to 16 bases. Germline CDR1 is MNHEY and CDR2 is SVGAGI. CDR3 size: 16 residues. The CDR3 here is CASSALSGTTYNEQFF. CDR3 in DNA: TGTGCCAGCAGTGCTCTTAGCGGCACTACCTACAATGAGCAGTTCTTC.

Ten or more counts support this clonotype. V and J are TRBV7-8 and TRBJ2-3, with D perhaps matching TRBD1 or TRBD2 (5 bases each). The CDR3 contains 15 residues. Trimming stripped 5 bases from V and 2 bases from J, with 14 bases between. Germline V CDR1 and CDR2: SGHVS, FQNEAQ. This CDR3 reads CASSVRDGDTDTQYF. The CDR3 nucleotides read TGTGCCAGCAGCGTCCGGGACGGTGACACAGATACGCAGTATTTT. The full variable domain, its missing parts supplied by reference TRBV7-8 and TRBJ2-3, is GAGVSQSPRYKVAKRGQDVALRCDPISGHVSLFWYQQALGQGPEFLTYFQNEAQLDKSGLPSDRFFAERPEGSVSTLKIQRTQQEDSAVYLCASSVRDGDTDTQYFGPGTRLTVL.

The chain combines TRBV18 with TRBJ1-1; D not certain. The CDR3 totals 15 residues. From germline, CDR1 is KGHSH and CDR2 LQKENI. Trimming left V 1 base short and J 4 bases short, with 13 bases between. CDR3 in DNA: TGTGCCAGCTCACCACGTAAGCTCTCGGTCACTGAAGCTTTCTTT. Translated: CASSPRKLSVTEAFF. Supplemented by reference TRBV18 and TRBJ1-1, the full variable domain reads NAGVMQNPRHLVRRRGQEARLRCSPMKGHSHVYWYRQLPEEGLKFMVYLQKENIIDESGMPKERFSAEFPKEGPSILRIQQVVRGDSAAYFCASSPRKLSVTEAFFGQGTRLTVV.

This clonotype has just a few counts. V is TRBV18 and J is TRBJ2-3; D is ambiguous. The CDR3 loop spans 14 amino acids. Germline lookup yields CDR1 KGHSH and CDR2 LQKENI. The ends were cut back, 1 base at V and 1 base at J, with 6 bases in the middle. CDR3 region: CASSPQFGTDTQYF. The CDR3 DNA follows: TGTGCCAGCTCACCACAGTTCGGCACAGATACGCAGTATTTT.

The rearrangement links TRBV7-3 to TRBJ1-1; D is possibly TRBD1 (6 bases). Deletions cut 4 bases from V and 5 bases from J, with 14 bases between. The germline V gene encodes CDR1 SGHTA and CDR2 FQGTGA. The CDR3 consists of 14 residues. Written as DNA, the CDR3 is TGTGCCAGCAGCTACAGCACAGGGTCTACTGAAGCTTTCTTT. As protein: CASSYSTGSTEAFF.

CDR3 sequence: CASSQEGRGVGGYTF. The CDR3 nucleotides are TGCGCCAGCAGCCAAGAAGGCAGGGGGGTTGGTGGCTACACCTTC. The V and J genes are TRBV4-1 and TRBJ1-2; 7 bases agree with TRBD1. The V and J ends lost 0 bases and 7 bases, in that order; junction bases with no gene match: 8. This CDR3 comprises 15 residues. CDR1 and CDR2 from the germline V gene are MGHRA and YSYEKL.

The CDR3 spells CASSLRQGSNQPQHF. DNA of the CDR3: TGTGCCAGCAGCCTCCGACAGGGAAGCAATCAGCCCCAGCATTTT. This chain uses TRBV7-2 with TRBJ1-5; 7 bases align to TRBD1. The CDR3 is 15 amino acids. Germline V gene data show CDR1 as SGHTA and CDR2 as FQGNSA. The trim removed 5 bases at V and 1 base at J, leaving 5 bases unmatched.

Many counts were recorded for this clonotype. The chain links TRBV20-1 to TRBJ1-1; no reliable D call. Germline values: CDR1 DFQATT, CDR2 SNEGSKA (reference sequence). There are 15 residues in the CDR3. Trimming pared 0 bases from V and 3 bases from J, leaving 14 bases between. CDR3 DNA: TGCAGTGCTAGAGATCTTGCCCGGTACGACACTGAAGCTTTCTTT. It translates to CSARDLARYDTEAFF.

The V and J genes are TRBV3-1 and TRBJ1-2, with 7 positions matching TRBD1. The CDR3 is 16 residues long. Per the germline V gene, CDR1 is LGHDT and CDR2 is YNNKEL (reference sequence). V dropped 1 base and J dropped 4; count of bases not matched to a gene: 9. This chain's CDR3 is CASSQGPRDRSYGYTF. In DNA form, the CDR3 reads TGTGCCAGCAGCCAAGGGCCCCGGGACAGAAGCTATGGCTACACCTTC.

The chain is built from TRBV25-1 and TRBJ1-1; weak D call: TRBD1 (5 bases). The CDR3 totals 14 residues. V dropped 2 bases and J dropped 1 base, with 8 bases sitting between them. The germline gives CDR1 MGHDK, CDR2 SYGVNS. The DNA for the CDR3 is TGTGCCAGCAGTGAACACGGGGGGAACACTGAAGCTTTCTTT. It yields the protein CASSEHGGNTEAFF.